One sample yielded the 30 T cell receptor beta chains listed below, sequenced in a study of T cells after yellow fever vaccination. Via MiXCR, TCRdb re-called the 5' RACE reads, giving one row per CDR3 protein. The profile covers 450,000 to 600,000 distinct CDR3 sequences, with less than 20% appearing a single time and around a sixth taken by the ten largest. The sequencing used PBMCs, collected 5 days after the first yellow fever vaccination. The receptors here all came from a man younger than 35 who received the YFV17D yellow fever vaccine.

There are a few counts of this clonotype. The CDR3 region has the DNA TGTGCCAGCAGTTACTCCCTCGGGAGGGGAACTACTCAAGAGACCCAGTACTTC. It yields the protein CASSYSLGRGTTQETQYF. The chain combines TRBV6-2 or TRBV6-3 with TRBJ2-5, with 8 bases aligning to TRBD2. CDR1 MNHEY and CDR2 SVGEGT come from the germline V gene. V dropped 0 bases and J dropped 2; count of bases not matched to a gene: 11. This CDR3 has 18 residues.

The rearrangement links TRBV27 to TRBJ2-3; D gene uncertain. Trimming took 5 bases from V and 1 from J, leaving 10 bases between them. Germline CDR1 is MNHEY and CDR2 is SMNVEV (reference sequence). The CDR3 length is 14 residues. The CDR3 coding sequence is TGTGCCAGCAGTCCCACCCCGGGCACAGATACGCAGTATTTT. As protein: CASSPTPGTDTQYF.

In this sample, this clonotype turned up a few times. This chain links TRBV6-1 with TRBJ2-5; D is possibly TRBD2 (6 bases). The CDR3 covers 14 residues. Trimming took 6 bases from V and 5 from J, leaving 16 bases between them. Germline values: CDR1 MNHNS, CDR2 SASEGT. CDR3 coding DNA: TGTGCCAGCAGCCGTCGACTAGATTCCGAGACCCAGTACTTC. Protein sequence: CASSRRLDSETQYF.

The V and J genes are TRBV20-1 and TRBJ1-1; D may be TRBD1 (5 bases). Germline V CDR1 and CDR2: DFQATT, SNEGSKA (reference sequence). This CDR3 region has 13 residues. The V end lost 3 bases, the J end lost 4 bases, and 12 bases lay between the germline ends. CDR3 in DNA: TGCAGTGCTAGGAGTCCGGGGGTCACTGAAGCTTTCTTT. This gives the protein CSARSPGVTEAFF.

This clonotype has at least ten counts. At one boundary the junction diverges from the germline segment, which might be a read error. The V and J genes are TRBV12-3 or TRBV12-4 and TRBJ2-3; D call uncertain. The CDR3 runs 11 residues. The CDR3 DNA reads TGCGCCAGCAGCTTTTCAGATACGCAGTATTTT. Its translation is CASSFSDTQYF.

In this sample, this clonotype turned up a few times. V is TRBV6-2 or TRBV6-3 and J is TRBJ1-1; D unresolved. CDR3 length equals 10 residues. Trimming shortened V by 9 bases and J by 6 bases, and 8 bases separated the two germline ends. The germline gives CDR1 MNHEY, CDR2 SVGEGT. CDR3 in DNA: TGTGCCAGTGGGGATCCTGAAGCTTTCTTT. Protein sequence: CASGDPEAFF.

This clonotype was recorded only once. This chain uses TRBV6-1 with TRBJ1-1; D is uncertain. CDR1 and CDR2 from the germline V gene are MNHNS and SASEGT. The CDR3 extends over 14 amino acids. The V end lost 3 bases, the J end lost 7 bases, and 15 bases lay between the germline ends. CDR3 sequence reads: CASSDPGLGSEAFF. In nucleotides, the CDR3 is TGTGCCAGCAGTGACCCGGGGTTGGGAAGTGAAGCTTTCTTT.

The gene calls are TRBV5-6 and TRBJ2-7, with TRBD1 as a possible D gene (6 bases). The CDR3 spans 16 residues. V gave up 0 bases and J gave up 2 bases, with 15 bases separating them. Germline CDR1 reads SGHDT; CDR2 reads YYEEEE. Here the CDR3 reads CASSLAGQGLTYEQYV. The CDR3, as DNA: TGTGCCAGCAGCTTGGCCGGGCAGGGGCTTACCTACGAGCAGTACGTC.

The J gene is TRBJ1-1, the V gene TRBV25-1; D is uncertain. In germline, CDR1 is MGHDK, CDR2 SYGVNS. The CDR3 consists of 11 residues. V lost 2 bases and J lost 11, with 9 bases in between. CDR3 in amino acids: CASSEGGGAFF. The CDR3 region has the DNA TGTGCCAGCAGTGAAGGAGGCGGGGCTTTCTTT.

This chain links TRBV11-2 with TRBJ1-1, with D possibly TRBD1 on 5 matching bases. Trimming pared 2 bases from V and 5 bases from J, leaving 15 bases between. This CDR3 is 15 amino acids long. CDR1 is SGHAT and CDR2 is FQNNGV in the germline V gene. CDR3 DNA sequence: TGTGCCAGCAGCTTATTTTCTGGGGCGAGGACTGAAGCTTTCTTT. It codes for CASSLFSGARTEAFF.

The genes are TRBV4-1 and TRBJ2-1; 10 positions match TRBD1. Germline V gives CDR1 MGHRA, CDR2 YSYEKL. This CDR3 is 16 amino acids long. V lost 5 bases to trimming and J lost 8 bases; unmatched junction nucleotides: 12. CDR3 residues: CASSREPGQGTYEQFF. In nucleotides, the CDR3 is TGCGCCAGCAGCAGGGAACCGGGACAGGGGACCTATGAGCAGTTCTTC.

The sample holds a few counts of this clonotype. V is TRBV5-6 and J is TRBJ2-3, with D perhaps being TRBD1 or TRBD2 (6 bases each). CDR1 and CDR2 from the germline V gene are SGHDT and YYEEEE. V lost 5 bases, J lost 4 bases, and 17 bases lay in between. CDR3 length: 15 residues. For the CDR3, the DNA is TGTGCCAGCAGTTCTGGAGGGGGTGAGGCAGATACGCAGTATTTT. Translation: CASSSGGGEADTQYF.

This chain uses TRBV6-5 with TRBJ1-1, with D unclear. Germline V gene lookup returns CDR1 MNHEY and CDR2 SVGAGI. V was cut by 0 bases and J by 2 bases, with 10 bases left in between. The CDR3 is made up of 15 amino acids. The chain's CDR3 is CASSYSEESNTEAFF. The CDR3 nucleotides read TGTGCCAGCAGTTACTCGGAGGAATCTAACACTGAAGCTTTCTTT.

The CDR3 is CASSQGLTSYNEQFF. The CDR3 DNA reads TGTGCCAGCAGCCAGGGACTGACCTCCTACAATGAGCAGTTCTTC. The chain recombines TRBV11-1 with TRBJ2-1, with a weak D call TRBD2 (6 bases). The length of the CDR3 is 15 residues. Trimming pared 5 bases from V and 0 bases from J, leaving 11 bases between. Germline V gene sequence: CDR1 SGHAT, CDR2 FQDESV (reference sequence).

The rearrangement uses TRBV7-2 and TRBJ2-7; D may be TRBD2 (5 bases). From germline, CDR1 is SGHTA and CDR2 FQGNSA. The V and J ends lost 7 bases and 5 bases respectively, with 18 bases between them. This CDR3 spans 14 amino acids. The CDR3 DNA reads as TGTGCCAGCACCCTAGGAGGCGCAAGGAACGAGCAGTACTTC. Its translation is CASTLGGARNEQYF.

The V call is TRBV25-1, the J call TRBJ1-5, with a weak D call TRBD1 (5 bases). The length of the CDR3 is 13 residues. Trimming removed 10 bases from V and 6 bases from J, with 16 bases in between. CDR1 and CDR2 from the germline V gene are MGHDK and SYGVNS. Here the CDR3 reads CAKERRDPQPQHF. The CDR3 DNA follows: TGTGCCAAGGAACGCAGGGATCCTCAGCCCCAGCATTTT.

The genes are TRBV11-2 and TRBJ2-5, with 15 bases fitting TRBD2. The germline CDR1 and CDR2 sequences are SGHAT and FQNNGV. V trimming: 8 bases; J trimming: 6 bases; junction bases outside the gene matches: 19. CDR3 length equals 19 residues. CDR3 sequence: CASLSTRRTSGGAEKTQYF. Written as DNA, the CDR3 is TGTGCCAGCCTATCTACCCGACGGACTAGCGGGGGGGCCGAGAAGACCCAGTACTTC.

In this sample, this clonotype turned up a few times. The DNA for the CDR3 is TGCGCCAGCAGCCACAACCCGGGACAGGGGAGTAATGAGCAGTTCTTC. Its translation: CASSHNPGQGSNEQFF. The chain joins TRBV4-3 to TRBJ2-1; the match to TRBD1 covers 10 bases. Germline-derived CDR1 and CDR2 are LGHNA and YSLEER. This CDR3 has 16 amino acids. Losses at the gene ends were 3 bases for V and 7 bases for J; bases not matched to a gene: 9.

This clonotype came up a few times. V usage is TRBV4-1 and J usage is TRBJ2-7; 10 bases are a match to TRBD1. The germline CDR1 and CDR2 sequences are MGHRA and YSYEKL. V dropped 2 bases and J dropped 5; count of bases not matched to a gene: 6. The CDR3 runs 15 residues. The CDR3 DNA sequence: TGCGCCAGCAGCCAATCGACAGGGGGCTACCACGAGCAGTACTTC. This encodes CASSQSTGGYHEQYF.

This clonotype was seen a few times. J is TRBJ2-1 and V is TRBV11-2; TRBD2 matches 10 bases. Germline V gene data show CDR1 as SGHAT and CDR2 as FQNNGV. V dropped 0 bases and J dropped 2; count of bases not matched to a gene: 7. The CDR3 extends over 18 amino acids. The CDR3 spells CASSLEGVGLATYNEQFF. The CDR3 nucleotides read TGTGCCAGCAGCTTAGAGGGTGTGGGACTAGCGACCTACAATGAGCAGTTCTTC.

The rearrangement links TRBV7-3 to TRBJ2-6, with a possible D match to TRBD1 (6 bases). CDR3 length equals 17 residues. The V gene lost 1 base and the J gene lost 0 bases, with 10 bases spanning the gap. Germline CDR1 is SGHTA and CDR2 is FQGTGA. In nucleotides, the CDR3 is TGTGCCAGCAGCTTAAGGGACAACCTCTCTGGGGCCAACGTCCTGACTTTC. Translation gives CASSLRDNLSGANVLTF. The full variable domain, rest sourced from reference TRBV7-3 and TRBJ2-6, is GAGVSQTPSNKVTEKGKYVELRCDPISGHTALYWYRQSLGQGPEFLIYFQGTGAADDSGLPNDRFFAVRPEGSVSTLKIQRTERGDSAVYLCASSLRDNLSGANVLTFGAGSRLTVL.

This clonotype turned up a few times. The rearrangement links TRBV9 to TRBJ1-6, with D unclear. The germline gives CDR1 SGDLS, CDR2 YYNGEE. The V end was cut by 0 bases, the J end by 10 bases, with 11 bases between. The CDR3 totals 14 residues. The CDR3 region has the DNA TGTGCCAGCAGCGTAGGATGGGGTATCTCACCCCTCCACTTT. Translated, it gives CASSVGWGISPLHF.

This clonotype was observed a few times. The rearrangement links TRBV5-1 to TRBJ2-5; TRBD1 is a possible D gene (5 bases). CDR1 is SGHRS, CDR2 YFSETQ, per germline. This CDR3 has 15 residues. Trimming pared 6 bases from V and 3 bases from J, leaving 18 bases between. In DNA, the CDR3 is TGCGCCAGCAAGCTGCTCGCAGGGATGGAAGAGACCCAGTACTTC. It is translated as CASKLLAGMEETQYF.

This sequence joins TRBV2 and TRBJ1-4; D is perhaps TRBD1 (6 bases). This CDR3 is 13 amino acids long. The V and J ends lost 7 bases and 8 bases respectively, with 14 bases between them. CDR1 SNHLY and CDR2 FYNNEI come from the germline V gene. CDR3 coding DNA: TGTGCCAGCATACGCGGGACACTGGAAAAACTGTTTTTT. Translated: CASIRGTLEKLFF.

This chain joins TRBV2 and TRBJ2-3, with D unclear. Germline loops: CDR1 SNHLY, CDR2 FYNNEI. The V end lost 6 bases, the J end lost 5 bases, and 9 bases lay between the germline ends. This CDR3 is built from 12 residues. The CDR3 reads CASRLDGDTQYF. The CDR3 DNA is TGTGCCAGCAGACTGGACGGAGATACGCAGTATTTT.

The chain uses TRBV6-5 and TRBJ1-1; D gene uncertain. This CDR3 contains 14 residues. V was cut by 2 bases and J by 2 bases, with 9 bases left in between. Germline loops: CDR1 MNHEY, CDR2 SVGAGI. The DNA of the CDR3 is TGTGCCAGCAGTTACAGGACGGACAACACTGAAGCTTTCTTT. Protein: CASSYRTDNTEAFF.

This clonotype was picked up a small number of times. The chain employs TRBV15 and TRBJ2-7; 7 bases agree with TRBD2. V trimming: 4 bases; J trimming: 6 bases; junction bases outside the gene matches: 12. This CDR3 is 15 amino acids long. Germline assignment: CDR1 LNHNV and CDR2 YYDKDF (reference sequence). The DNA for the CDR3 is TGTGCCACCAGCACGATTAGGACGGGGAGGGTCGAGCAGTACTTC. As protein: CATSTIRTGRVEQYF.

This clonotype has just a few counts. The rearrangement joins TRBV19 to TRBJ2-1, with D unresolved. Trimming took off 5 bases at V and 10 bases at J, with 15 bases between the two ends. This CDR3 comprises 13 residues. Per germline, CDR1 LNHDA and CDR2 SQIVND (reference sequence). In DNA form, the CDR3 reads TGTGCCAGTAGTGCTCCAAACGCACAGGAGCAGTTCTTC. Translation gives CASSAPNAQEQFF. Looking up the rest from reference TRBV19 and TRBJ2-1 gives the full variable domain: DGGITQSPKYLFRKEGQNVTLSCEQNLNHDAMYWYRQDPGQGLRLIYYSQIVNDFQKGDIAEGYSVSREKKESFPLTVTSAQKNPTAFYLCASSAPNAQEQFFGPGTRLTVL.

J is TRBJ2-5 and V is TRBV6-2 or TRBV6-3, with a weak D call TRBD2 (7 bases). Germline assignment: CDR1 MNHEY and CDR2 SVGEGT. With 7 bases removed from V and 1 base from J, the gap between germline ends came to 13 bases. The CDR3 consists of 14 residues. The CDR3 spells CASNLGGPQETQYF. Here the CDR3 DNA reads TGTGCCAGCAATCTCGGGGGGCCCCAAGAGACCCAGTACTTC.

This clonotype has just a few counts. The chain links TRBV27 to TRBJ2-5; D might be TRBD1 or TRBD2, each matching 7 bases. Trimming cost V 2 bases and J 7 bases, with 23 bases left between them. The CDR3 covers 17 residues. CDR1 and CDR2 from the germline V gene are MNHEY and SMNVEV (reference sequence). The chain's CDR3 is CASSLLGGGQHPGTQYF. The DNA of the CDR3 is TGTGCCAGCAGTTTACTTGGGGGGGGACAGCACCCGGGGACCCAGTACTTC.